A selection of T cell receptor beta chains follows, all from one sample in a study of ipilimumab plus nivolumab after autologous stem cell transplantation. TCRdb keeps only in-frame clones here, not all; method: immunoSEQ multiplex PCR. The profile shows about 83,000 clones, 83% of them singletons. The sequencing used PBMCs, collected in a trial of ipilimumab plus nivolumab as post-transplant consolidation. These receptors came from a male donor with diffuse large B-cell lymphoma. Each CDR3 is given with its conserved first and last residue.

V gene	J gene	CDR3 protein
TRBV4-2	TRBJ1-6	CASSRRQGPLGRDNSPLHF
TRBV7-2	NA	CASSLTSGPNYEQYF
TRBV7-9	TRBJ1-6	CASSGRDIFSPLHF
TRBV2	TRBJ1-5	CASMTDTNQPQHF
TRBV18	TRBJ1-2	CASSPGGLKNYGYTF
TRBV9	TRBJ2-1	CASSVLEEQFF
TRBV6-6	TRBJ2-4	CASSQGALYKNIQYF
TRBV9	TRBJ2-1	CASSVVAGLSSYNEQFF
TRBV6-6	TRBJ2-7	CASSSNFYEQYF
TRBV4-1	TRBJ2-7	CASSHTIEQPGPAHYEQYF
TRBV9	TRBJ2-3	CASSATLDTQYF
TRBV4-2	TRBJ2-2	CASSQATAHSGELFF
TRBV2	TRBJ2-5	CASSEAGMARETQYF
TRBV7-2	TRBJ2-7	CASSVSTGSTYEQYF
TRBV7-2	TRBJ2-7	CASTQSWGGNYEQYF
TRBV9	TRBJ2-3	CASSDWMRTSHGTDTQYF
TRBV12-5	TRBJ2-7	CASGLVRVQGAPPHEQYF
TRBV7-9	TRBJ2-3	CASSLEDQTDTQYF
TRBV7-9	TRBJ2-5	CASSLTVQETQYF
TRBV2	TRBJ2-7	CASSEEGVKEQYF
TRBV19	TRBJ2-6	CASSMGATGAFDGANVLTF
TRBV7-9	TRBJ1-6	CASSWGTGGLSPLHF
TRBV7-8	TRBJ1-1	CASSLAGTANTEAFF
TRBV12-5	TRBJ1-3	CASGSSSRNTIYF
TRBV4-2	TRBJ2-7	CASSQLVGGSEQYF
TRBV4-3	TRBJ2-7	CASSQELAGMGEQYF
TRBV7-2	TRBJ2-1	CASSLEAGGRYNEQFF
TRBV14	TRBJ2-7	CASSKGGSEQYF
TRBV15	TRBJ1-2	CTKTERDPTYGYTF
TRBV19	TRBJ1-1	CASTLDRNTEAFF